This T cell receptor (beta chain) originates from a study of OX40 agonist ivuxolimab in advanced cancers. Turning to the study itself: Prior anti-PD-1, anti-PD-L1 or anti-CTLA-4 therapy did not bar entry, and about 40% had some. Of the patients, three showed partial responses, one with hepatocellular carcinoma and two with cutaneous melanoma. Study observations and caveats: At doses 0.1 to 3.0 mg/kg, CD4+ and CD8+ clones expanded.

V shed 0 bases and J shed 7 bases, with 13 bases lying between them. In germline, CDR1 is GTSNPN, CDR2 SVGIG (reference sequence). The CDR3 sequence is 13 residues long. Libraries were prepared by immunoSEQ multiplex PCR; TCRdb keeps only in-frame clonotypes and omits some of them. This repertoire shows some 130,000 clones, more than 80% found once; its top ten account for approximately 0.51%. As regards this clone: Its antigen is as yet unknown.

Blood samples were obtained at baseline, cycle 4 day 1, and cycle 7 day 1. The chain couples TRBV30 to TRBJ2-7; perhaps TRBD1 as D (6 bases). The sequence was obtained from an adult with an advanced solid tumor such as melanoma, head and neck, liver or kidney cancer. The specimen was CD4+ or CD8+ T cells sorted from blood, collected in a trial of the OX40 agonist ivuxolimab. CDR3 bases: TGTGCCTGGAGTGTACCAGGGGCCCTAGAGCAGTACTTC. It codes for CAWSVPGALEQYF.